Sequencing of this T cell receptor beta chain was carried out in a study of technical replicates of blood from a few donors. The CDR3 runs 13 residues. The germline CDR1 and CDR2 sequences are SGHRS and YFSETQ. V lost 1 base and J lost 7, with 11 bases in between. Data came from immunoSEQ multiplex PCR; TCRdb stores just in-frame clones and leaves some out. The table lists around 50,000 clones, roughly 92% of them singletons. The TCR originated in a human donor in good health. Sequenced material: T cells isolated from PBMCs. This chain connects TRBV5-1 to TRBJ1-2, with D unresolved. CDR3 bases: TGCGCCAGCAGCTTGATGGAGAAAGGTGGCTACACCTTC. It specifies CASSLMEKGGYTF.